Presented here are 25 T cell receptor beta chains from one specimen sequenced in a study of T-cell memory formation after mild COVID-19. MiXCR, run by TCRdb on the 5' RACE reads, gives a single entry per CDR3 protein. The sample lists 350,000 to 400,000 distinct CDR3 sequences; 14% were seen once. Sequencing input: PBMCs or a T cell subset sorted from them (not recorded which). All receptors derive from a man between 18 and 35 years old who had mild COVID-19 (a few samples of this study predate the infection). Cell type and time point are not known.

The chain recombines TRBV12-3 or TRBV12-4 with TRBJ2-2; 9 bases fit TRBD1. Germline trimming cut 4 bases from V and 6 bases from J; bases unmatched to any gene: 6. The CDR3 spans 15 residues. In DNA form, the CDR3 reads TGTGCCAGCAGTTCCGGGACAGGGAGTTCCGGGGAGCTGTTTTTT. Its translation is CASSSGTGSSGELFF.

Concerning this clonotype itself: This clone may be a read error of a much larger clone one base away. The chain carries TRBV29-1 and TRBJ1-2, with unresolved D. The CDR3 is 8 residues long. Trimming left V 4 bases short and J 7 bases short, with 1 base between. Germline CDR1 is SQVTM and CDR2 is ANQGSEA. The CDR3: CSVVGYTF. In DNA, the CDR3 is TGCAGCGTTGTTGGCTACACCTTC.

This clonotype was seen at least ten times. V gene TRBV2 combines with J gene TRBJ2-5; D ambiguous. Germline-derived CDR1 and CDR2 are SNHLY and FYNNEI. V lost 3 bases to trimming and J lost 4 bases, with 9 bases between them. There are 13 residues in the CDR3. The CDR3 reads CASSDVGRETQYF. In nucleotides, the CDR3 is TGTGCCAGCAGTGATGTAGGCCGAGAGACCCAGTACTTC.

This clonotype was seen a few times. The chain recombines TRBV19 with TRBJ2-5; D gene uncertain. The CDR3 sequence is 15 residues long. Germline V gives CDR1 LNHDA, CDR2 SQIVND (reference sequence). The ends were cut back, 1 base at V and 1 base at J, with 10 bases in the middle. The CDR3 DNA reads as TGTGCCAGTAGTATAGGGGCAGCGTTCCAAGAGACCCAGTACTTC. It yields the protein CASSIGAAFQETQYF. Based on the CDR3 plus reference TRBV19 and TRBJ2-5, the full variable domain is DGGITQSPKYLFRKEGQNVTLSCEQNLNHDAMYWYRQDPGQGLRLIYYSQIVNDFQKGDIAEGYSVSREKKESFPLTVTSAQKNPTAFYLCASSIGAAFQETQYFGPGTRLLVL.

The chain recombines TRBV20-1 with TRBJ2-5; D is possibly TRBD1 (6 bases). V dropped 1 base and J dropped 4 bases, with 19 bases sitting between them. The CDR3 runs 16 residues. Germline CDR1 is DFQATT and CDR2 is SNEGSKA (reference sequence). CDR3 amino acids: CSARGGWQGRRETQYF. The CDR3 coding sequence is TGCAGTGCTAGAGGAGGTTGGCAGGGGCGGCGAGAGACCCAGTACTTC.

This clonotype was picked up many times. This chain uses TRBV4-3 with TRBJ1-2; 9 nucleotides line up with TRBD1. CDR1 is LGHNA, CDR2 YSLEER, per germline. The CDR3 spans 13 residues. Losses at the gene ends were 4 bases for V and 6 bases for J; bases not matched to a gene: 3. CDR3 region: CASSRRQGDGYTF. DNA for the CDR3: TGCGCCAGCAGCCGAAGACAGGGGGATGGCTACACCTTC.

This clonotype has a handful of counts. The CDR3 protein is CASTVGPAREQYF. The CDR3 coding sequence is TGTGCCAGCACCGTAGGGCCAGCGCGCGAGCAGTACTTC. The V and J genes are TRBV7-9 and TRBJ2-7, with unresolved D. The V end lost 7 bases, the J end lost 6 bases, and 16 bases lay between the germline ends. The CDR3 contains 13 residues. CDR1 and CDR2 (germline): SEHNR, FQNEAQ (reference sequence). The entire variable domain, with the rest obtained from reference TRBV7-9 and TRBJ2-7, is as follows: DTGVSQNPRHKITKRGQNVTFRCDPISEHNRLYWYRQTLGQGPEFLTYFQNEAQLEKSRLLSDRFSAERPKGSFSTLEIQRTEQGDSAMYLCASTVGPAREQYFGPGTRLTVT.

V is TRBV5-4 and J is TRBJ2-5; maybe TRBD1 (5 bases). V gave up 3 bases and J gave up 4 bases, with 16 bases separating them. Germline loops: CDR1 SGHNT, CDR2 YYREEE (reference sequence). This CDR3 has 15 residues. The CDR3 nucleotides read TGTGCCAGCAGCTCGACCCGTGGGGCGAGAGAGACCCAGTACTTC. It yields the protein CASSSTRGARETQYF.

The chain recombines TRBV24-1 with TRBJ2-5; D not resolved. This CDR3 spans 16 amino acids. Germline V CDR1 and CDR2: KGHDR, SFDVKD. V was pared by 10 bases and J by 1 base, with 21 bases between. DNA for the CDR3: TGTGCCACTGAAGACTTTCCTCAAGGGTCCCAAGAGACCCAGTACTTC. The encoded protein is CATEDFPQGSQETQYF.

This clonotype was recorded once. The V and J genes are TRBV5-1 and TRBJ2-1; 11 positions match TRBD2. The CDR3 length is 19 residues. V shed 0 bases and J 0 bases; nucleotides not matched to a gene: 8. Germline V lookup: CDR1 SGHRS, CDR2 YFSETQ. The CDR3 DNA follows: TGCGCCAGCAGCTTGGGCACTAGCGGGGGTCTGAGCTCCTACAATGAGCAGTTCTTC. Protein sequence: CASSLGTSGGLSSYNEQFF.

This clonotype was counted a few times. The V call is TRBV4-3, the J call TRBJ1-4; 9 nucleotides agree with TRBD1. The germline gives CDR1 LGHNA, CDR2 YSLEER. The CDR3 sequence is 18 residues long. The junction had 7 bases not matched to a gene; V was cut back by 2 bases and J by 0 bases. This chain's CDR3 is CASSQLTGGFSTNEKLFF. The CDR3, as DNA: TGCGCCAGCAGCCAACTGACAGGGGGATTTTCAACTAATGAAAAACTGTTTTTT.

This clonotype was observed a few times. The CDR3 sequence is CASSRMVGNEQFF. CDR3 DNA: TGTGCCAGCAGCCGGATGGTGGGAAATGAGCAGTTCTTC. The chain uses TRBV3-1 and TRBJ2-1; D is uncertain. The germline V and J ends were trimmed by 4 bases and 7 bases, with 11 bases remaining between them. CDR3 size: 13 residues. Germline CDR1 LGHDT, CDR2 YNNKEL (reference sequence).

This clonotype was counted many times. This chain joins TRBV5-1 and TRBJ2-1, with 7 bases identical to TRBD2. V dropped 8 bases and J dropped 6; count of bases not matched to a gene: 2. The CDR3 is made up of 11 amino acids. Germline CDR1 SGHRS, CDR2 YFSETQ. The CDR3 sequence is CASRLANEQFF. CDR3 DNA: TGCGCCAGTAGACTAGCCAATGAGCAGTTCTTC.

This clonotype came up a few times. The genes are TRBV7-9 and TRBJ1-1; D unclear. The CDR3 extends over 15 amino acids. V lost 3 bases to trimming and J lost 1 base, with 12 bases between them. From germline, CDR1 is SEHNR and CDR2 FQNEAQ (reference sequence). CDR3 sequence: CASSFPVQPNTEAFF. In DNA, the CDR3 is TGTGCCAGCAGCTTCCCCGTGCAGCCGAACACTGAAGCTTTCTTT.

This chain connects TRBV27 to TRBJ1-2, with 8 positions matching TRBD1. J gave up 7 bases and V 3 bases, and 7 bases lay outside the gene matches. This CDR3 is 14 amino acids long. CDR1 and CDR2 (germline): MNHEY, SMNVEV (reference sequence). The CDR3 DNA follows: TGTGCCAGCAGTTTCCGGGACAGGCATGCTGGCTACACCTTC. It codes for CASSFRDRHAGYTF.

This clonotype has a handful of counts. V gene TRBV10-3 combines with J gene TRBJ2-7; maybe TRBD2 (6 bases). There are 16 residues in the CDR3. CDR1 is ENHRY and CDR2 is SYGVKD in the germline V gene. The V end was cut by 0 bases, the J end by 3 bases, with 15 bases between. The CDR3 bases are TGTGCCATCAGTGAGTCGTGGCGGAGGGAAGGCTACGAGCAGTACTTC. Its protein product is CAISESWRREGYEQYF.

This sequence joins TRBV6-2 or TRBV6-3 and TRBJ2-2; D remains ambiguous. Germline V gives CDR1 MNHEY, CDR2 SVGEGT. This CDR3 comprises 17 residues. Trimming pared 2 bases from V and 0 bases from J, leaving 13 bases between. The CDR3 coding sequence is TGTGCCAGCAGTTACGTTCAGCCTCACTCGAACACCGGGGAGCTGTTTTTT. Its protein is CASSYVQPHSNTGELFF.

This chain joins TRBV6-5 and TRBJ2-3, with TRBD1 matching over 8 bases. V lost 9 bases, J lost 4 bases, and 3 bases stayed unmatched. From germline, CDR1 is MNHEY and CDR2 SVGAGI. The CDR3 spans 12 residues. In nucleotides, the CDR3 is TGTGCCAGGGACAGGGTTCCAGATACGCAGTATTTT. It yields the protein CARDRVPDTQYF.

The V call is TRBV9, the J call TRBJ2-3; 8 nucleotides line up with TRBD2. CDR3 length: 16 residues. Losses at the gene ends were 0 bases for V and 0 bases for J; bases not matched to a gene: 3. From germline, CDR1 is SGDLS and CDR2 YYNGEE. The CDR3: CASSVESGGSTDTQYF. The CDR3 coding sequence is TGTGCCAGCAGCGTAGAGAGCGGGGGAAGCACAGATACGCAGTATTTT.

There are a few counts of this clonotype. The DNA of the CDR3 is TGTGCCAGCAGCCAAGAAGGCGGGCCGGTTAATGAAAAACTGTTTTTT. Encoded protein: CASSQEGGPVNEKLFF. The chain combines TRBV4-2 with TRBJ1-4; D is unclear. There are 16 residues in the CDR3. V was cut by 0 bases and J by 4 bases, with 12 bases left in between. The germline CDR1 and CDR2 sequences are LGHNA and YNFKEQ.

The chain links TRBV7-9 to TRBJ2-1; D remains ambiguous. The CDR3 spans 13 residues. V lost 1 base and J lost 8, with 9 bases in between. From germline, CDR1 is SEHNR and CDR2 FQNEAQ (reference sequence). CDR3 amino acids: CASSLDSKHEQFF. DNA of the CDR3: TGTGCCAGCAGCTTAGACAGCAAGCATGAGCAGTTCTTC.

This chain joins TRBV9 and TRBJ1-1, with TRBD1 identical over 7 bases. CDR1 is SGDLS, CDR2 YYNGEE, per germline. The CDR3 runs 15 residues. V shed 4 bases, J shed 1 base, and the junction held 7 bases outside the gene matches. CDR3 residues: CASSPKGQQNTEAFF. CDR3 in DNA: TGTGCCAGCAGCCCCAAGGGACAGCAGAACACTGAAGCTTTCTTT.

DNA of the CDR3: TGTGCCAGCAGCTGGGAAGGTGCCAATGAGCAGTTCTTC. Encoded protein: CASSWEGANEQFF. The chain couples TRBV7-9 to TRBJ2-1; D ambiguous. CDR3 length equals 13 residues. Trimming stripped 4 bases from V and 6 bases from J, with 10 bases between. Germline CDR1 is SEHNR and CDR2 is FQNEAQ (reference sequence).

The V call is TRBV7-2, the J call TRBJ2-3, with D unresolved. V was trimmed by 5 bases and J by 4 bases, leaving 10 bases between them. CDR1 is SGHTA, CDR2 FQGNSA, per germline. The length of the CDR3 is 13 residues. CDR3 protein: CASSRATPDTQYF. For the CDR3, the DNA is TGTGCCAGCAGCCGAGCCACCCCAGATACGCAGTATTTT.

This rearrangement joins TRBV6-5 to TRBJ2-2, with 8 bases lining up with TRBD1. The CDR3 is 14 amino acids. CDR1 and CDR2 from the germline V gene are MNHEY and SVGAGI. The J segment lost 5 bases and the V segment lost 2 bases, leaving 1 base of the junction unmatched. The CDR3 spells CASSYRQGTGELFF. In DNA form, the CDR3 reads TGTGCCAGCAGTTACCGACAGGGGACCGGGGAGCTGTTTTTT.